This is a list of T cell receptor beta chains from one sample in a study of blood T cell repertoires in COVID-19. Profiled with immunoSEQ multiplex PCR; TCRdb holds only in-frame clones, not every one. The sample includes about 170,000 clones, 86% of them seen just once. Sequencing was carried out using peripheral blood. The receptors derive from a man in his 70s with acute or convalescent COVID-19. The CDR3 runs from the conserved cysteine through the conserved F or W. A D gene is named only where the DNA matches it firmly. Clone size is not always given. Where it is, it says once, few, many or a class for expanded clones.

j_gene | abundance | d_gene | v_gene | CDR3aa | CDR3nt
TRBJ2-7 | NA | NA | TRBV5-6 | CASKVPGRYEQYF | TGTGCCAGCAAGGTTCCAGGGCGCTACGAGCAGTACTTC
TRBJ2-5 | NA | NA | TRBV23-1 | CASSQSRFWETQYF | TGCGCCAGCAGTCAATCCCGGTTTTGGGAGACCCAGTACTTC
TRBJ2-5 | NA | TRBD2 | TRBV15 | CATSRPGLAGGKETQYF | TGTGCCACCAGCAGACCCGGACTAGCGGGGGGGAAAGAGACCCAGTACTTC
TRBJ2-2 | NA | NA | TRBV5-4 | CASSSPVANTGELFF | TGTGCCAGCAGCTCGCCGGTAGCTAACACCGGGGAGCTGTTTTTT
TRBJ1-2 | NA | NA | TRBV10-2 | CASRASANYGYTF | TGCGCCAGCAGGGCCAGTGCTAACTATGGCTACACCTTC
TRBJ2-3 | NA | NA | TRBV29-1 | CSVEGGVRTDTQYF | TGCAGCGTTGAAGGCGGGGTCCGCACAGATACGCAGTATTTT
TRBJ1-6 | NA | NA | TRBV5-4 | CASSLDGGAHSPLHF | TGTGCCAGCAGCTTGGATGGGGGCGCTCACTCACCCCTCCACTTT
TRBJ1-5 | NA | NA | TRBV19 | CASSEFGQPQHF | TGTGCCAGTAGTGAATTCGGTCAGCCCCAGCATTTT
TRBJ2-6 | NA | NA | TRBV7-3 | CASSLDRSGANVLTF | TGTGCCAGCAGCCTCGACAGGTCTGGGGCCAACGTCCTGACTTTC
TRBJ2-7 | NA | TRBD1 | TRBV28 | CASRGDSLTYEQYF | TGTGCCAGCAGAGGGGACAGCCTAACCTACGAGCAGTACTTC
TRBJ1-1 | few | TRBD1 | TRBV7-9 | CASSPRGGSLGNTEAFF | TGTGCCAGCAGCCCTCGAGGGGGCTCCCTAGGGAACACTGAAGCTTTCTTT
TRBJ1-5 | many | NA | TRBV28 | CASSPTLYRVGSNQPQHF | TGTGCCAGCAGTCCAACCCTCTACAGGGTCGGTAGCAATCAGCCCCAGCATTTT
TRBJ2-1 | NA | TRBD2 | TRBV4-1 | CASSQTSGAYNEQFF | TGCGCCAGCAGCCAAACTAGCGGGGCCTACAATGAGCAGTTCTTC
TRBJ1-5 | NA | NA | TRBV19 | CASSIDPTTNQPQHF | TGTGCCAGTAGTATAGATCCCACGACAAATCAGCCCCAGCATTTT
TRBJ2-3 | NA | TRBD2 | TRBV5-4 | CASSLLGLAGNTDTQYF | TGTGCCAGCAGCTTGCTCGGGCTAGCGGGGAACACAGATACGCAGTATTTT
TRBJ1-2 | few | TRBD1 | TRBV11-2 | CASSLARGNRGGDGYTF | TGTGCCAGCAGCTTGGCCCGGGGGAACAGGGGTGGGGATGGCTACACCTTC
TRBJ1-1 | NA | NA | TRBV7-2 | CASSVDRNTEAFF | TGTGCCAGCAGCGTTGACAGGAACACTGAAGCTTTCTTT
TRBJ1-2 | NA | NA | TRBV29-1 | CSVDPRYRQGYGYTF | TGCAGCGTTGATCCTAGGTATCGGCAGGGCTATGGCTACACCTTC
TRBJ2-2 | NA | NA | TRBV5-1 | CASSEQYTGELFF | TGCGCCAGCAGCGAACAATACACCGGGGAGCTGTTTTTT
TRBJ1-1 | NA | NA | TRBV28 | CASTGVLFEAFF | TGTGCCAGCACCGGGGTACTTTTTGAAGCTTTCTTT
TRBJ1-5 | few | NA | TRBV6-5 | CASSSSGADQPQHF | TGTGCCAGCAGTTCGTCAGGGGCAGATCAGCCCCAGCATTTT
TRBJ2-5 | NA | TRBD1 | TRBV12-5 | CASAVGGAIAETQYF | TGTGCTAGTGCAGTAGGGGGCGCGATTGCGGAGACCCAGTACTTC
TRBJ1-1 | NA | TRBD1 | TRBV28 | CASSFRPARRGRGTEAFF | TGTGCCAGCAGTTTTAGGCCCGCCCGCAGGGGGCGTGGCACTGAAGCTTTCTTT
TRBJ2-2 | once | TRBD2 | TRBV27 | CASCPGRGRWTGELFF | TGTGCCAGCTGCCCGGGGAGGGGAAGGTGGACCGGGGAGCTGTTTTTT
TRBJ1-1 | NA | NA | TRBV5-1 | CASSGTRGTEAFF | TGCGCCAGCAGCGGTACAAGGGGCACTGAAGCTTTCTTT
TRBJ2-5 | NA | NA | TRBV5-5 | CASSLSGLEETQYF | TGTGCCAGCAGCCTAAGCGGTCTAGAAGAGACCCAGTACTTC
TRBJ1-2 | NA | TRBD1 | TRBV5-4 | CASSRDRGIMGYGYTF | TGTGCCAGCAGCCGGGACAGGGGGATCATGGGTTATGGCTACACCTTC
TRBJ1-1 | NA | NA | TRBV18 | CASSPQGEAFF | TGTGCCAGCTCACCGCAGGGTGAAGCTTTCTTT
TRBJ1-5 | NA | NA | TRBV6-2/TRBV6-3 | CASSPRNQPQHF | TGTGCCAGCAGCCCACGGAATCAGCCCCAGCATTTT
TRBJ1-1 | NA | NA | TRBV19 | CASSLPDSRGNTEAFF | TGTGCCAGTAGTCTACCCGATTCCAGGGGGAACACTGAAGCTTTCTTT
TRBJ2-5 | NA | TRBD2 | TRBV30 | CACWGGLGDQETQYF | TGTGCCTGTTGGGGGGGACTGGGGGACCAAGAGACCCAGTACTTC
TRBJ2-4 | once | NA | TRBV19 | CASSIRAIGRKFSKNIQYF | TGTGCCAGTAGTATTCGCGCGATCGGCAGGAAGTTTTCCAAAAACATTCAGTACTTC
TRBJ2-5 | NA | TRBD1 | TRBV4-1 | CASSQDRQGAGETQYF | TGCGCCAGCAGCCAAGATCGGCAGGGGGCCGGAGAGACCCAGTACTTC
TRBJ1-2 | few | TRBD1 | TRBV7-9 | CASSSGTGKANYGYTF | TGTGCCAGCAGCTCAGGGACAGGGAAGGCGAACTATGGCTACACCTTC
TRBJ2-2 | NA | TRBD1 | TRBV3-1/TRBV3-2 | CASAPGQGAGELFF | TGTGCCAGCGCCCCGGGACAGGGCGCAGGGGAGCTGTTTTTT
TRBJ2-7 | NA | TRBD2 | TRBV5-1 | CASRVVAGDLYEQYF | TGCGCCAGCAGGGTGGTAGCGGGAGATCTCTACGAGCAGTACTTC
TRBJ1-5 | NA | NA | TRBV7-2 | CASSQELIGNQPQHF | TGTGCCAGCAGCCAGGAACTCATTGGAAATCAGCCCCAGCATTTT
TRBJ1-5 | NA | TRBD1 | TRBV18 | CASSPGQGSIKPQHF | TGTGCCAGCTCACCGGGACAGGGTTCAATCAAGCCCCAGCATTTT
TRBJ1-2 | NA | NA | TRBV9 | CASSAGDSNYGYTF | TGTGCCAGCAGCGCAGGGGATTCTAACTATGGCTACACCTTC
TRBJ1-5 | NA | NA | TRBV6-5 | CASSIPPWPQHF | TGTGCCAGCAGTATCCCCCCATGGCCCCAGCATTTT
TRBJ2-2 | NA | NA | TRBV28 | CASRQDLTGELFF | TGTGCCAGCAGGCAGGACTTGACCGGGGAGCTGTTTTTT
TRBJ2-3 | NA | TRBD2 | TRBV5-4 | CASSSSIGREDTQYF | TGTGCCAGCAGTTCGAGTATAGGGAGGGAAGATACGCAGTATTTT
TRBJ2-5 | NA | TRBD2 | TRBV29-1 | CSVGRTVQETQYF | TGCAGCGTCGGGAGGACGGTGCAAGAGACCCAGTACTTC
TRBJ2-1 | NA | TRBD2 | TRBV4-1 | CASARAGESYNEQFF | TGCGCCAGCGCCAGGGCGGGAGAATCCTACAATGAGCAGTTCTTC
TRBJ2-1 | NA | TRBD2 | TRBV6-5 | CAKASGYNEQFF | TGTGCGAAAGCTAGCGGCTACAATGAGCAGTTCTTC
TRBJ1-1 | NA | NA | TRBV2 | CASQTAARTNTEAFF | TGTGCCAGCCAGACTGCAGCCAGAACTAACACTGAAGCTTTCTTT
TRBJ2-1 | NA | NA | TRBV5-1 | CASSLDGLAYNEQFF | TGCGCCAGCAGCTTGGATGGACTGGCCTACAATGAGCAGTTCTTC
TRBJ2-3 | once | NA | TRBV7-2 | CASSLVGHQAQYF | TGTGCCAGCAGCTTAGTAGGCCACCAGGCGCAGTATTTT
TRBJ1-5 | NA | TRBD1 | TRBV4-2 | CASSQEPGQGYMAQHF | TGTGCCAGCAGCCAAGAGCCGGGACAGGGGTATATGGCCCAGCATTTT
TRBJ2-7 | NA | NA | TRBV7-6 | CASSPTYPGYEQYF | TGTGCCAGCAGTCCAACATACCCGGGCTACGAGCAGTACTTC
TRBJ1-2 | NA | TRBD1 | TRBV28 | CASSSDGTGRSYGYTF | TGTGCCAGCAGTTCTGATGGGACAGGGAGGTCCTATGGCTACACCTTC
TRBJ1-1 | NA | TRBD1 | TRBV7-9 | CASSTVTGANTEAFF | TGTGCCAGCAGCACCGTGACAGGGGCCAACACTGAAGCTTTCTTT
TRBJ1-2 | NA | NA | TRBV4-3 | CASSQDRRGQIYGYTF | TGCGCCAGCAGCCAAGATAGGAGAGGCCAGATATATGGCTACACCTTC
TRBJ2-5 | once | TRBD1 | TRBV5-1 | CASSLGQEETQYF | TGCGCCAGCAGCCTGGGACAGGAGGAGACCCAGTACTTC
TRBJ1-4 | few | NA | TRBV2 | CATSGVENEKLFF | TGTGCCACAAGCGGGGTCGAGAATGAAAAACTGTTTTTT
TRBJ2-1 | NA | NA | TRBV21-1 | CASSKLSRSSYNEQFF | TGTGCCAGCAGCAAACTATCCCGTAGCTCCTACAATGAGCAGTTCTTC